The rows below give T cell receptor beta chains drawn from one sample of a study of blood T cell repertoires in COVID-19. Assay: immunoSEQ multiplex PCR; the TCRdb copy retains only in-frame clones and omits some. The sample yields 100,000 or so clones, approximately 92% seen once. Source material: peripheral blood. All receptors derive from a man aged 50-59 years with active COVID-19. CDR3s include the opening cysteine and the closing phenylalanine or tryptophan. Fields, in order: V gene, clone size, D gene, J gene, CDR3 protein, CDR3 DNA. A D gene is named only where the DNA matches it firmly. Some rows have no size entry. The others give once, few or many, or a class for an expanded clone.

TRBV5-1	few	NA	TRBJ2-3	CASSLVGQAGDTQYF	TGCGCCAGCAGCTTGGTAGGCCAGGCGGGGGATACGCAGTATTTT
TRBV21-1	NA	NA	TRBJ1-1	CASSIPGGYRTEAFF	TGTGCCAGCAGCATCCCAGGAGGATATCGGACTGAAGCTTTCTTT
TRBV28	NA	TRBD2	TRBJ2-1	CASDSSGRGYNEQFF	TGTGCCAGCGATTCTAGCGGGAGGGGTTACAATGAGCAGTTCTTC
TRBV19	NA	NA	TRBJ2-1	CASRDRTINEQFF	TGTGCCAGTAGAGACAGGACGATCAATGAGCAGTTCTTC
TRBV11-1	NA	TRBD2	TRBJ2-3	CASSFSGSDTQYF	TGTGCCAGCAGCTTTAGCGGGAGTGATACGCAGTATTTT
TRBV6-5	NA	TRBD1	TRBJ2-7	CASSPPGQGREQYF	TGTGCCAGCAGTCCCCCGGGACAGGGTCGCGAGCAGTACTTC
TRBV5-1	once	NA	TRBJ1-2	CASSPGGQIYGYTF	TGCGCCAGCAGCCCAGGAGGGCAGATCTATGGCTACACCTTC
TRBV7-9	once	NA	TRBJ2-3	CASSLGGRPVSDTQYF	TGTGCCAGCAGCTTAGGCGGCAGACCGGTCTCAGATACGCAGTATTTT
TRBV12-5	NA	TRBD2	TRBJ2-1	CASGLVWGLAEAPAFREQFF	TGTGCTAGTGGTTTGGTTTGGGGACTAGCGGAGGCCCCCGCCTTCCGGGAGCAGTTCTTC
TRBV18	once	NA	TRBJ1-2	CASSPPGVYGYTF	TGTGCCAGCTCACCGCCAGGGGTCTATGGCTACACCTTC
TRBV11-2	NA	TRBD1	TRBJ1-1	CASSNRDRHTEAFF	TGTGCCAGCAGCAACCGGGACAGACACACTGAAGCTTTCTTT
TRBV28	once	NA	TRBJ2-7	CASSLGAGAFYEQYF	TGTGCCAGCAGTCTCGGAGCAGGGGCCTTCTACGAGCAGTACTTC
TRBV12-3/TRBV12-4	NA	NA	TRBJ2-7	CASSWGEAYEQYF	TGTGCCAGCAGTTGGGGGGAGGCCTACGAGCAGTACTTC
TRBV6-5	NA	NA	TRBJ1-4	CASRRTAGGEKLFF	TGTGCCAGCAGGAGGACAGCAGGCGGTGAAAAACTGTTTTTT
TRBV7-8	NA	NA	TRBJ2-5	CASSLAGTLGETQYF	TGTGCCAGCAGCTTAGCCGGGACTCTGGGCGAGACCCAGTACTTC
TRBV19	NA	NA	TRBJ2-4	CASSTPSIEAKNIQYF	TGTGCCAGTAGCACTCCCTCCATTGAGGCCAAAAACATTCAGTACTTC
TRBV9	NA	NA	TRBJ2-1	CASSVAGQTSYNEQFF	TGTGCCAGCAGCGTTGCTGGACAGACCTCCTACAATGAGCAGTTCTTC
TRBV23-1	NA	TRBD1	TRBJ2-3	CASSPLDRGFLTDTQYF	TGCGCCAGCAGTCCCCTCGACAGGGGCTTTTTAACAGATACGCAGTATTTT
TRBV6-1	NA	TRBD2	TRBJ2-7	CASSELAGADAAYEQYF	TGTGCCAGCAGTGAATTAGCGGGCGCGGACGCAGCCTACGAGCAGTACTTC
TRBV2	NA	NA	TRBJ2-7	CASGQLSYEQYF	TGTGCCAGCGGACAGCTTTCCTACGAGCAGTACTTC
TRBV14	NA	TRBD1	TRBJ2-7	CASSRGTVVSEQYF	TGTGCCAGCAGCAGGGGGACAGTAGTGAGCGAGCAGTACTTC
TRBV27	NA	TRBD2	TRBJ2-7	CASSTSLAGKGEQYF	TGTGCCAGCAGTACATCCCTAGCGGGAAAAGGCGAGCAGTACTTC
TRBV6-6	NA	NA	TRBJ2-1	CASSYIREQFF	TGTGCCAGCAGTTACATCAGGGAGCAGTTCTTC
TRBV28	NA	NA	TRBJ2-7	CATKGGGRDEQYF	TGTGCCACCAAAGGTGGGGGCCGGGACGAGCAGTACTTC
TRBV7-2	NA	NA	TRBJ1-4	CASSSATNEKLFF	TGTGCCAGCAGCTCAGCAACTAATGAAAAACTGTTTTTT
TRBV7-9	NA	NA	TRBJ2-1	CASSYRLVNEQFF	TGTGCCAGCAGCTATCGACTAGTTAATGAGCAGTTCTTC
TRBV29-1	NA	TRBD2	TRBJ2-7	CSVDLAGGEQYF	TGCAGCGTTGATCTAGCGGGAGGCGAGCAGTACTTC
TRBV4-1	NA	TRBD1	TRBJ1-1	CASSQLATGVGNTEAFF	TGCGCCAGCAGCCAACTTGCGACAGGGGTAGGGAACACTGAAGCTTTCTTT
TRBV5-1	NA	TRBD1	TRBJ2-3	CASSRRQGTTDTQYF	TGCGCCAGCAGCCGCCGACAGGGGACGACAGATACGCAGTATTTT
TRBV28	NA	NA	TRBJ1-4	CASSLVGGSNEKLFF	TGTGCCAGCAGTTTGGTAGGGGGTAGTAATGAAAAACTGTTTTTT
TRBV6-5	NA	TRBD2	TRBJ2-7	CASRVIAGGTGEQYF	TGTGCCAGCAGGGTTATAGCGGGAGGGACGGGCGAGCAGTACTTC
TRBV4-2	NA	TRBD1	TRBJ2-2	CASSQIGPGQGATGELFF	TGTGCCAGCAGCCAAATAGGTCCGGGACAGGGTGCCACCGGGGAGCTGTTTTTT
TRBV27	NA	NA	TRBJ1-4	CASRRVGTNEKLFF	TGTGCCAGCAGACGGGTTGGAACTAATGAAAAACTGTTTTTT
TRBV6-5	NA	TRBD1	TRBJ2-5	CASINPGQWDQYF	TGTGCCAGCATCAATCCGGGACAGTGGGACCAGTACTTC
TRBV3-1/TRBV3-2	NA	NA	TRBJ2-2	CASSLRTGNPGELFF	TGTGCCAGCAGCCTGCGCACAGGGAACCCCGGGGAGCTGTTTTTT
TRBV12-3/TRBV12-4	NA	TRBD1	TRBJ1-1	CASSRQGSTEAFF	TGTGCCAGCAGCAGACAGGGTAGCACTGAAGCTTTCTTT
TRBV5-4	NA	TRBD2	TRBJ2-1	CASSRRDYEEQFF	TGTGCCAGCAGCCGGAGGGACTACGAAGAGCAGTTCTTC
TRBV6-5	NA	NA	TRBJ1-2	CASRAGVGHTF	TGTGCCAGCCGGGCGGGGGTCGGCCACACCTTC
TRBV19	NA	TRBD1	TRBJ1-1	CASSMGTGANTEAFF	TGTGCCAGTAGTATGGGTACAGGGGCGAACACTGAAGCTTTCTTT